The 13 T cell receptor beta chains presented below share a single source sample, sequenced in a study of shared T cell receptors in the human thymus. Data came from immunoSEQ multiplex PCR; TCRdb stores just in-frame clones and leaves some out. Of roughly 550,000 clones listed, approximately 80% are singletons. These data also featured in a second study, about human thymus T cells.

The sequenced material came from thymocytes. Receptors originate from a boy less than two years old with a congenital heart defect.

This clone came up once. The rearrangement joins TRBV4-3 to TRBJ2-3, with TRBD2 identical over 10 bases. V was clipped by 0 bases and J by 2 bases; unmatched bases: 5. The CDR3 is made up of 17 amino acids. CDR1 and CDR2 (germline): LGHNA, YSLEER. The CDR3 reads CASSQEGTSVITDTQYF. DNA for the CDR3: TGCGCCAGCAGCCAAGAGGGGACTAGCGTCATCACAGATACGCAGTATTTT.

The chain employs TRBV11-3 and TRBJ2-2; 7 bases are a match to TRBD1. V was pared by 5 bases and J by 7 bases, with 13 bases of the junction left unmatched. From germline, CDR1 is SGHNT and CDR2 YENEEA. The CDR3 is 16 residues long. CDR3 coding DNA: TGTGCCAGCAGCCCTCCAACCGGACAGGACGGCGGGGAGCTGTTTTTT. It yields the protein CASSPPTGQDGGELFF.

V usage is TRBV7-6 and J usage is TRBJ2-7, with a possible D match to TRBD2 (6 bases). Germline V gene sequence: CDR1 SGHVS, CDR2 FNYEAQ. This CDR3 contains 13 residues. The V and J ends lost 5 bases and 5 bases respectively, with 13 bases between them. The DNA for the CDR3 is TGTGCCAGCAGCGCTGGGGGAGGCCACGAGCAGTACTTC. Protein: CASSAGGGHEQYF. Full variable domain (rest looked up from reference TRBV7-6 and TRBJ2-7): GAGVSQSPRYKVTKRGQDVALRCDPISGHVSLYWYRQALGQGPEFLTYFNYEAQQDKSGLPNDRFSAERPEGSISTLTIQRTEQRDSAMYRCASSAGGGHEQYFGPGTRLTVT.

CDR3 bases: TGTGCCAGCAGCCCCCGGGACAGGGGGAACACTGAAGCTTTCTTT. Its protein product is CASSPRDRGNTEAFF. This chain joins TRBV7-9 and TRBJ1-1; 10 bases match TRBD1. The V gene's germline CDR1 is SEHNR and CDR2 FQNEAQ (reference sequence). The CDR3 runs to 15 residues. Unmatched junction bases numbered 4, after V lost 5 bases and J lost 1 base.

This chain connects TRBV11-3 to TRBJ2-2, with TRBD1 matching over 7 bases. V was pared by 5 bases and J by 5 bases, with 5 bases of the junction left unmatched. CDR3 length: 14 amino acids. In germline, CDR1 is SGHNT, CDR2 YENEEA. The CDR3 sequence: CASSPTGYTGELFF. As DNA, the CDR3 is TGTGCCAGCAGCCCGACAGGGTATACCGGGGAGCTGTTTTTT.

This clone was seen a single time. The rearrangement links TRBV9 to TRBJ1-2; the match to TRBD1 covers 9 bases. CDR3 length equals 15 residues. Germline loops: CDR1 SGDLS, CDR2 YYNGEE. J was trimmed by 3 bases and V by 1 base; bases with no gene match: 4. This CDR3 reads CASSVNRGRDYGYTF. In DNA, the CDR3 is TGTGCCAGCAGCGTAAACAGGGGGCGCGACTATGGCTACACCTTC.

The sample holds a few counts of this clone. The chain employs TRBV4-1 and TRBJ1-3, with 7 bases aligning to TRBD1. The CDR3 sequence is 17 residues long. The V and J ends lost 0 bases and 8 bases, in that order; junction bases with no gene match: 13. CDR1 and CDR2 (germline): MGHRA, YSYEKL. CDR3 residues: CASSQDNRQHTGDTIYF. The CDR3 coding sequence is TGCGCCAGCAGCCAAGATAACCGGCAACATACAGGGGACACCATATATTTT.

J is TRBJ1-3 and V is TRBV19; 8 positions match TRBD1. CDR1 LNHDA and CDR2 SQIVND come from the germline V gene (reference sequence). V was clipped by 5 bases and J by 5 bases; unmatched bases: 8. This CDR3 is 15 amino acids long. The CDR3 region is CASSLRTGSRNTIYF. The CDR3 region has the DNA TGTGCCAGTAGTCTAAGGACAGGGAGTAGAAACACCATATATTTT.

The V call is TRBV5-8, the J call TRBJ1-1; possible D gene TRBD1, 6 bases. The germline V gene has CDR1 SGHTS and CDR2 YDEGEE. Trimming pared 3 bases from V and 3 bases from J, leaving 9 bases between. The CDR3 has 13 residues. The CDR3 sequence is CASSSPGDTEAFF. In DNA, the CDR3 is TGTGCCAGCAGCTCTCCAGGGGACACTGAAGCTTTCTTT. Filled out from reference TRBV5-8 and TRBJ1-1, the complete variable domain reads EAGVTQSPTHLIKTRGQQATLRCSPISGHTSVYWYQQALGLGLQFLLWYDEGEERNRGNFPPRFSGRQFPNYSSELNVNALELEDSALYLCASSSPGDTEAFFGQGTRLTVV.

The genes are TRBV7-9 and TRBJ1-4; 7 nucleotides match TRBD1. This CDR3 spans 18 amino acids. Germline values: CDR1 SEHNR, CDR2 FQNEAQ (reference sequence). Germline trimming cut 2 bases from V and 4 bases from J; bases unmatched to any gene: 13. CDR3 loop: CASSLCVSGDRVNEKLFF. The CDR3 DNA follows: TGTGCCAGCAGCTTATGTGTTTCCGGGGACAGAGTTAATGAAAAACTGTTTTTT.

The chain is built from TRBV4-2 and TRBJ2-7, with D perhaps TRBD2 (6 bases). V was trimmed by 0 bases and J by 3 bases, leaving 18 bases between them. The CDR3 runs to 17 residues. The germline V gene has CDR1 LGHNA and CDR2 YNFKEQ. The CDR3 region has the DNA TGTGCCAGCAGCCAAGATTGGGGGGAGCCAAGACACTACGAGCAGTACTTC. Amino acids: CASSQDWGEPRHYEQYF.

The V gene is TRBV6-6, the J gene TRBJ1-3; TRBD1 matches at 8 bases. Germline V gene sequence: CDR1 MNHNY, CDR2 SVGAGI (reference sequence). Unmatched junction bases numbered 4, after V lost 5 bases and J lost 4 bases. The CDR3 loop spans 14 amino acids. Here the CDR3 DNA reads TGTGCCAGCAGTCGGACAGGGCAAGGAAACACCATATATTTT. Protein sequence: CASSRTGQGNTIYF.

This clone has only one observation. The chain uses TRBV5-6 and TRBJ2-1, with D possibly TRBD2 on 6 matching bases. The germline V and J ends were trimmed by 2 bases and 2 bases, with 11 bases remaining between them. The CDR3 consists of 15 residues. From germline, CDR1 is SGHDT and CDR2 YYEEEE. CDR3 residues: CASSFRDFTYNEQFF. Here the CDR3 DNA reads TGTGCCAGCAGCTTCCGGGACTTCACCTACAATGAGCAGTTCTTC.